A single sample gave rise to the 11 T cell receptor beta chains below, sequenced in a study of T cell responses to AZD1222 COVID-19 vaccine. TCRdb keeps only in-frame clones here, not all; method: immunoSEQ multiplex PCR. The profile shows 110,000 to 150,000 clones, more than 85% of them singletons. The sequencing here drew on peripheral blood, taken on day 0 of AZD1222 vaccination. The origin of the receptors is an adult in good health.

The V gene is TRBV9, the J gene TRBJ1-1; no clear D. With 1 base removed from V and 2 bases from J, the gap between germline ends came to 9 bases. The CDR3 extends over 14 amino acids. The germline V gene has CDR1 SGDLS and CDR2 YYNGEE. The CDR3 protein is CASSVLDGNTEAFF. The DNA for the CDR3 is TGTGCCAGCAGCGTATTGGACGGCAACACTGAAGCTTTCTTT.

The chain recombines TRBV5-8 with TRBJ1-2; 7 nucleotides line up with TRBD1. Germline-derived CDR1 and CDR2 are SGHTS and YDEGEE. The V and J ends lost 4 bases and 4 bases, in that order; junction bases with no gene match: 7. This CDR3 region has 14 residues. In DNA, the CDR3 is TGTGCCAGCAGCCTGTGGGGACAGCTCTATGGCTACACCTTC. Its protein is CASSLWGQLYGYTF.

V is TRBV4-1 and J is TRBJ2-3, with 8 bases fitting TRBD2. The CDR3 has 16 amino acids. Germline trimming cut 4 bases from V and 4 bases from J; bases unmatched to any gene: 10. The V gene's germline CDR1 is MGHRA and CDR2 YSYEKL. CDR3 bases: TGCGCCAGCAGCCCTTCACTAGCGGTGTACGCAGATACGCAGTATTTT. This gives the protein CASSPSLAVYADTQYF.

The CDR3 sequence is CASSHPGRAYGYTF. The CDR3 bases are TGTGCCAGCAGCCACCCCGGCAGGGCCTATGGCTACACCTTC. V usage is TRBV7-9 and J usage is TRBJ1-2, with D tentatively TRBD1 (5 bases). V was pared by 5 bases and J by 4 bases, with 14 bases between. Per the germline V gene, CDR1 is SEHNR and CDR2 is FQNEAQ (reference sequence). The CDR3 has 14 residues.

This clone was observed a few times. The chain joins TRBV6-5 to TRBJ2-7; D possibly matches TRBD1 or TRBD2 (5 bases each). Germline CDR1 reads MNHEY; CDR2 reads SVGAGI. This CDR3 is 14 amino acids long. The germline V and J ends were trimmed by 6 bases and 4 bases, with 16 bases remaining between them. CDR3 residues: CASSRMLGEYEQYF. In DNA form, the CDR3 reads TGTGCCAGCAGCCGTATGTTGGGGGAGTACGAGCAGTACTTC.

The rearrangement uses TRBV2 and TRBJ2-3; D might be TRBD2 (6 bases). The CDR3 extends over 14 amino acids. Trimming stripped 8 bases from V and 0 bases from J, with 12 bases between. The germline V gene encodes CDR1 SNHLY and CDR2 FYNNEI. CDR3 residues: CASALGGSTDTQYF. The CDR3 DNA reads TGTGCCAGCGCGCTGGGGGGAAGCACAGATACGCAGTATTTT.

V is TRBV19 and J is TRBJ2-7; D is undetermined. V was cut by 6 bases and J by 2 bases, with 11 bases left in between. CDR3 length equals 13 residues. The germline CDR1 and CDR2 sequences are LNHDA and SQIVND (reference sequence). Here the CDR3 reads CASSPNGAYEQYF. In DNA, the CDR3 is TGTGCCAGTAGCCCGAATGGAGCCTACGAGCAGTACTTC.

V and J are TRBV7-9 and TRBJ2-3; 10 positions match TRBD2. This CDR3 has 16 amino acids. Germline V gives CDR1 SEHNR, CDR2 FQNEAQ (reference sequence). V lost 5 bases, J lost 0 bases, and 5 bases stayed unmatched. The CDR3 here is CASSLRTSGSTDTQYF. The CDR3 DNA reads TGTGCCAGCAGCCTCCGGACTAGCGGAAGCACAGATACGCAGTATTTT.

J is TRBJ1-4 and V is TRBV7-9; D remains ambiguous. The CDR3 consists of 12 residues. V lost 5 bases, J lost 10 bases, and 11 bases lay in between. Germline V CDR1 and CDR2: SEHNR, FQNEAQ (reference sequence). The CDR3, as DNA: TGTGCCAGCAGCCCGAGAGGGAGAAAACTGTTTTTT. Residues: CASSPRGRKLFF. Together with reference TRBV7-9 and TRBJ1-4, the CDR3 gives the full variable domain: DTGVSQNPRHKITKRGQNVTFRCDPISEHNRLYWYRQTLGQGPEFLTYFQNEAQLEKSRLLSDRFSAERPKGSFSTLEIQRTEQGDSAMYLCASSPRGRKLFFGSGTQLSVL.

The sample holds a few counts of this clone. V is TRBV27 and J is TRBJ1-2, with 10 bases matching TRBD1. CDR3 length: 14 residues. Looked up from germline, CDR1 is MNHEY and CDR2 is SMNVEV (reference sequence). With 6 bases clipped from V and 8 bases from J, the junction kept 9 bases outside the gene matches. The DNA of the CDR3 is TGTGCCAGCAGACCGGGACAGGGGAACGGAGGCTACACCTTC. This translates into CASRPGQGNGGYTF.

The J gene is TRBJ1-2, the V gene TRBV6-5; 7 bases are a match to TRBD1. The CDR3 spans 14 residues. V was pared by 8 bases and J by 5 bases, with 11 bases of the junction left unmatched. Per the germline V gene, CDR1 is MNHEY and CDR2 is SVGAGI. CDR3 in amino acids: CASGRGRVTYGYTF. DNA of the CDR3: TGTGCCAGCGGCAGGGGGAGGGTGACGTATGGCTACACCTTC.